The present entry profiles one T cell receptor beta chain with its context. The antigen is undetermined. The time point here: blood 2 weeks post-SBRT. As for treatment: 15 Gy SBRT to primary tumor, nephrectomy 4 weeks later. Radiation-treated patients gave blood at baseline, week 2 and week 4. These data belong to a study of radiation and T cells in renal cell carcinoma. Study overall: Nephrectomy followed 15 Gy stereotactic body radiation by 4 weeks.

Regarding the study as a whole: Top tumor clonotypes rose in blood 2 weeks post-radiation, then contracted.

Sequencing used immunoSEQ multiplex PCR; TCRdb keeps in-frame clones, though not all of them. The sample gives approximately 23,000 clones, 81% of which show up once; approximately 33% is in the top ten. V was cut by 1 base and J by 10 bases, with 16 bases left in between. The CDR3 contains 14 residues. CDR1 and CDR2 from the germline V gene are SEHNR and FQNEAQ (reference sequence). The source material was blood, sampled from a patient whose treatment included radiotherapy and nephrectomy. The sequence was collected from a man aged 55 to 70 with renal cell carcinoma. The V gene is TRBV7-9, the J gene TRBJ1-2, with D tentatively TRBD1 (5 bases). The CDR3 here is CASSLEGVHVDYTF. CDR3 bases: TGTGCCAGCAGCTTAGAAGGGGTTCATGTGGACTACACCTTC.